One and the same sample provided the 24 T cell receptor beta chains below, sequenced in a study of blood T cells in healthy people across ages. A second PCR, run for about 7 to 12 cycles, used a sample-barcoded 5' primer plus a J-beta primer mix. A single record per CDR3 protein comes from TCRdb applying MiXCR to the 5' RACE reads. The sample has about 560,000 distinct CDR3 sequences, around 27% seen once; the top ten hold approximately 3.6%. This sample also appeared in a second study, on T cells of mothers and their children.

Material for sequencing was blood. The receptors shown here come from a boy between 2 and 10 years old in good health.

The CDR3 nucleotides read TGTGCCAGCAGCGAGGATCCATTGGGCGGGGAGCTGTTTTTT. It yields the protein CASSEDPLGGELFF. The rearrangement links TRBV9 to TRBJ2-2; D gene uncertain. Germline CDR1 reads SGDLS; CDR2 reads YYNGEE. This CDR3 contains 14 residues. Trimming took off 3 bases at V and 7 bases at J, with 13 bases between the two ends.

This clonotype was counted a few times. The rearrangement links TRBV27 to TRBJ1-2; D might be TRBD1 (5 bases). Germline-derived CDR1 and CDR2 are MNHEY and SMNVEV (reference sequence). V was trimmed by 5 bases and J by 4 bases, leaving 20 bases between them. The length of the CDR3 is 16 residues. The CDR3 DNA reads TGTGCCAGCAGTCTCGCCGGGCCGGGGGGGAGCTATGGCTACACCTTC. Translated, it gives CASSLAGPGGSYGYTF.

This chain uses TRBV5-1 with TRBJ2-5; D is uncertain. Germline values: CDR1 SGHRS, CDR2 YFSETQ. The germline V and J ends were trimmed by 1 base and 0 bases, with 7 bases remaining between them. This CDR3 is 14 amino acids long. The CDR3 coding sequence is TGCGCCAGCAGCTTGTCAACGTACCAAGAGACCCAGTACTTC. Translation: CASSLSTYQETQYF.

The V call is TRBV9, the J call TRBJ2-6; D is uncertain. The CDR3 has 15 residues. CDR1 is SGDLS, CDR2 YYNGEE, per germline. V was shortened by 4 bases and J by 0 bases, with 8 bases between the two germline ends. Written as DNA, the CDR3 is TGTGCCAGCAGCCTACAGAGCTCTGGGGCCAACGTCCTGACTTTC. This sequence encodes CASSLQSSGANVLTF. Complete variable domain (other parts from reference TRBV9 and TRBJ2-6): DSGVTQTPKHLITATGQRVTLRCSPRSGDLSVYWYQQSLDQGLQFLIQYYNGEERAKGNILERFSAQQFPDLHSELNLSSLELGDSALYFCASSLQSSGANVLTFGAGSRLTVL.

The gene calls are TRBV9 and TRBJ2-1, with 8 positions matching TRBD1. The CDR3 sequence is 16 residues long. CDR1 SGDLS and CDR2 YYNGEE come from the germline V gene. The V and J ends lost 1 base and 7 bases, in that order; junction bases with no gene match: 10. The CDR3 DNA sequence: TGTGCCAGCAGCGTACTCCGGGACAGGAGAGGGAATGAGCAGTTCTTC. Translation gives CASSVLRDRRGNEQFF.

This clonotype came up a few times. In nucleotides, the CDR3 is TGTGCCAGCAGTGACAAGGGGTTGGGCTATGGCTACACCTTC. This sequence encodes CASSDKGLGYGYTF. This chain connects TRBV6-4 to TRBJ1-2; D perhaps matches TRBD1 (5 bases). This CDR3 comprises 14 residues. Germline lookup yields CDR1 MRHNA and CDR2 SNTAGT. The V end lost 2 bases, the J end lost 4 bases, and 11 bases lay between the germline ends.

The V gene is TRBV7-2, the J gene TRBJ2-1, with TRBD1 matching over 9 bases. The CDR3 runs 13 residues. The junction had 5 bases not matched to a gene; V was cut back by 5 bases and J by 9 bases. Germline V lookup: CDR1 SGHTA, CDR2 FQGNSA. The CDR3 region is CASSPDRGGEQFF. DNA of the CDR3: TGTGCCAGCAGCCCAGACAGGGGGGGTGAGCAGTTCTTC.

This clonotype was found a few times. CDR3: CSAIPDRNRYEQYF. The CDR3 DNA reads TGCAGTGCGATTCCTGACAGGAACCGCTACGAGCAGTACTTC. V and J are TRBV20-1 and TRBJ2-7; possibly TRBD1 for D (6 bases). Germline loops: CDR1 DFQATT, CDR2 SNEGSKA (reference sequence). There are 14 residues in the CDR3. Trimming removed 6 bases from V and 3 bases from J, with 18 bases in between.

This chain connects TRBV20-1 to TRBJ1-1; no clear D gene. Trimming removed 1 base at V and 12 bases at J, with 24 bases between. Germline loops: CDR1 DFQATT, CDR2 SNEGSKA (reference sequence). The CDR3 totals 15 residues. For the CDR3, the DNA is TGCAGTGCTAGAGCCCGTCGTGGACCCCCCGGGGAGACTTTCTTT. Protein product: CSARARRGPPGETFF.

This chain links TRBV7-9 with TRBJ1-1; a possible D gene is TRBD1 (6 bases). The CDR3 has 12 residues. Germline V gives CDR1 SEHNR, CDR2 FQNEAQ (reference sequence). Trimming removed 6 bases from V and 5 bases from J, with 10 bases in between. The DNA of the CDR3 is TGTGCCAGCAGTCCCCAGGGGACTGAAGCTTTCTTT. Amino acids: CASSPQGTEAFF.

This clonotype turned up a few times. Compared with germline, one end of the junction differs, possibly owing to a read error. The chain combines TRBV29-1 with TRBJ1-1; D call uncertain. CDR3 size: 8 residues. CDR1 is SQVTM and CDR2 is ANQGSEA in the germline V gene. In nucleotides, the CDR3 is TGCAGCGTTGAATCAGAGGTCTTT. It codes for CSVESEVF.

The chain has TRBV6-2 or TRBV6-3 and TRBJ2-7; 7 nucleotides agree with TRBD1. The germline V gene has CDR1 MNHEY and CDR2 SVGEGT. The trim removed 8 bases at V and 4 bases at J, leaving 5 bases unmatched. CDR3 length: 12 residues. The CDR3 region has the DNA TGTGCCAGCGGACAGGCCCAATACGAGCAGTACTTC. Translation: CASGQAQYEQYF.

There are a few counts of this clonotype. The rearrangement links TRBV3-1 to TRBJ2-7, with 7 bases aligning to TRBD2. Germline CDR1 reads LGHDT; CDR2 reads YNNKEL (reference sequence). Losses at the gene ends were 4 bases for V and 2 bases for J; bases not matched to a gene: 8. This CDR3 has 15 residues. The CDR3 DNA reads as TGTGCCAGCAGCCCCTGGGAGGGTTGGCCCTACGAGCAGTACTTC. It encodes CASSPWEGWPYEQYF.

There are a few counts of this clonotype. The V gene is TRBV3-1, the J gene TRBJ2-5, with TRBD2 identical over 13 bases. This CDR3 is 17 amino acids long. The J segment lost 7 bases and the V segment lost 1 base, leaving 9 bases of the junction unmatched. Germline V gene lookup returns CDR1 LGHDT and CDR2 YNNKEL (reference sequence). CDR3: CASSQVTSGRERATQYF. CDR3 DNA: TGTGCCAGCAGCCAAGTAACTAGCGGGAGGGAACGGGCGACCCAGTACTTC.

Details on this clonotype: The junction departs from the called germline gene at one end, perhaps through a read error. This chain connects TRBV4-2 to TRBJ2-5; TRBD2 is a possible D gene (5 bases). CDR1 and CDR2 (germline): LGHNA, YNFKEQ. The CDR3 loop spans 15 amino acids. As DNA, the CDR3 is TGTGCCAGCAGCCAAGGGGCCCGCGGGCAAGGGACCCAGTACTTC. This codes for CASSQGARGQGTQYF.

This clonotype turned up a few times. The chain is built from TRBV20-1 and TRBJ2-3; 10 bases align to TRBD2. After removal of 2 bases from V and 6 bases from J, the junction contained 14 bases not matched to a gene. The CDR3 spans 17 residues. Germline CDR1 reads DFQATT; CDR2 reads SNEGSKA (reference sequence). This chain's CDR3 is CSARIGALAGVRDTQYF. CDR3 sequence (DNA): TGCAGTGCTAGAATTGGGGCGCTAGCGGGGGTACGGGATACGCAGTATTTT.

CDR3 bases: TGCGCCAGCAGCTTGGATACATGGGACTACGAGCAGTACTTC. This gives the protein CASSLDTWDYEQYF. This chain uses TRBV5-1 with TRBJ2-7; D gene unclear. The germline CDR1 and CDR2 sequences are SGHRS and YFSETQ. Trimming shortened V by 0 bases and J by 3 bases, and 10 bases separated the two germline ends. The CDR3 extends over 14 amino acids. Based on the CDR3 plus reference TRBV5-1 and TRBJ2-7, the full variable domain is KAGVTQTPRYLIKTRGQQVTLSCSPISGHRSVSWYQQTPGQGLQFLFEYFSETQRNKGNFPGRFSGRQFSNSRSEMNVSTLELGDSALYLCASSLDTWDYEQYFGPGTRLTVT.

The CDR3 nucleotides read TGCAGTGCTAGGGTCCCTAGCTGGGGCTCCTACGAGCAGTACTTC. Residues: CSARVPSWGSYEQYF. This sequence joins TRBV20-1 and TRBJ2-7; D is possibly TRBD2 (5 bases). Per germline, CDR1 DFQATT and CDR2 SNEGSKA (reference sequence). The CDR3 length is 15 residues. V lost 3 bases to trimming and J lost 0 bases, with 15 bases between them.

The CDR3 is CASKNTGELFF. The DNA for the CDR3 is TGTGCCAGCAAGAACACCGGGGAGCTGTTTTTT. This sequence joins TRBV12-3 or TRBV12-4 and TRBJ2-2; D remains unclear. Between the trimmed V and J ends, which lost 7 bases and 1 base, there was a span of 1 base. The CDR3 is 11 residues long.

The rearrangement uses TRBV14 and TRBJ2-7; D gene uncertain. The DNA end lines up better with TRBJ2-5; the J call may be wrong. CDR1 is SGHDN and CDR2 is FVKESK in the germline V gene. The CDR3 spans 17 residues. The CDR3 coding sequence is TGTGCCAGCAGCCAAGATTTGGTCGCATCCACCCAAGAGACCCAGTACTTC. This sequence encodes CASSQDLVASTQETQYF.

This clonotype was observed many times. V usage is TRBV12-3 or TRBV12-4 and J usage is TRBJ2-5; 12 bases agree with TRBD1. V gave up 5 bases and J gave up 5 bases; unmatched junction bases: 6. This CDR3 has 15 residues. CDR3 in amino acids: CASSRGTGGLETQYF. In DNA, the CDR3 is TGTGCCAGCAGTCGCGGGACAGGGGGCCTGGAGACCCAGTACTTC.

J is TRBJ2-1 and V is TRBV28; 10 positions match TRBD2. TRBJ2-7 matches the DNA end more closely, so the J call is doubtful. CDR3 size: 15 residues. Germline V gives CDR1 MDHEN, CDR2 SYDVKM. The chain's CDR3 is CASRPGLAVSYEQYF. The CDR3 region has the DNA TGTGCCAGCAGACCCGGACTAGCGGTCTCCTACGAGCAGTACTTC.

The chain combines TRBV3-1 with TRBJ2-7; weak D call: TRBD2 (6 bases). Judging by the DNA end, TRBJ2-5 fits better; the J call may be wrong. This CDR3 comprises 17 residues. The germline CDR1 and CDR2 sequences are LGHDT and YNNKEL (reference sequence). The CDR3 here is CASSQGPSGYYQETQYF. CDR3 in DNA: TGTGCCAGCAGCCAAGGGCCAAGCGGGTACTACCAAGAGACCCAGTACTTC.

V is TRBV29-1 and J is TRBJ1-1, with no clear D. V dropped 2 bases and J dropped 0 bases, with 10 bases sitting between them. CDR3 length: 14 residues. CDR1 and CDR2 (germline): SQVTM, ANQGSEA. The CDR3 sequence: CSVERGGLNTEAFF. CDR3 in DNA: TGCAGCGTTGAACGGGGAGGGCTGAACACTGAAGCTTTCTTT.